Presented here are 28 T cell receptor beta chains from one specimen sequenced in a study of CD8 T cells in Susac syndrome (dated by TCRdb to between 2018 and 2021). Receptor amplification or capture employed the immunoSEQ multiplex PCR assay. RNA was extracted using the RNeasy kit, and about 0.45 to 1 ug of the RNA was reverse transcribed with random hexamers. TCRdb reprocessing: public reads trimmed at Q25 with fastp, clones called with MiXCR, in-frame beta chains kept. Rows are combined by CDR3 protein, so each entry shows the most common genes and DNA. Here the sample has around 130,000 distinct CDR3 sequences; under 95% occur a single time. Over 0.2% of the sample is taken by the ten largest. The sequencing sample was made of CD8+ T cells from PBMCs. The receptors were gathered from a human donor with multiple sclerosis.

V is TRBV13 and J is TRBJ2-7, with TRBD1 identical over 9 bases. From germline, CDR1 is PRHDT and CDR2 FYEKMQ (reference sequence). V dropped 2 bases and J dropped 2; count of bases not matched to a gene: 4. This CDR3 comprises 15 residues. This chain's CDR3 is CASSLYGQGTYEQYF. CDR3 DNA sequence: TGTGCCAGCAGCTTATACGGACAGGGGACCTACGAGCAGTACTTC.

The chain combines TRBV14 with TRBJ2-7; D gene uncertain. The CDR3 extends over 14 amino acids. The V gene lost 0 bases and the J gene lost 2 bases, with 8 bases spanning the gap. Germline-derived CDR1 and CDR2 are SGHDN and FVKESK. The CDR3 spells CASSQDARPYEQYF. The CDR3 coding sequence is TGTGCCAGCAGCCAAGATGCCAGGCCCTACGAGCAGTACTTC.

The chain carries TRBV30 and TRBJ2-3; 7 bases map to TRBD2. CDR1 GTSNPN and CDR2 SVGIG come from the germline V gene (reference sequence). V dropped 4 bases and J dropped 2; count of bases not matched to a gene: 12. The CDR3 totals 16 residues. CDR3 sequence: CAWIAPSLADTDTQYF. CDR3 coding DNA: TGTGCCTGGATCGCCCCGAGCCTAGCGGACACAGATACGCAGTATTTT.

V is TRBV11-2 and J is TRBJ2-7; no reliable D call. This CDR3 is built from 10 residues. Germline CDR1 and CDR2: SGHAT and FQNNGV. With 0 bases removed from V and 12 bases from J, the gap between germline ends came to 6 bases. In DNA form, the CDR3 reads TGTGCCAGCAGCTTAGATCCCCCGTACTTC. This translates into CASSLDPPYF.

V and J are TRBV19 and TRBJ1-5; D gene ambiguous. The CDR3 loop spans 15 amino acids. Looked up from germline, CDR1 is LNHDA and CDR2 is SQIVND (reference sequence). The V end was cut by 6 bases, the J end by 0 bases, with 12 bases between. Written as DNA, the CDR3 is TGTGCCAGTAGAATCGGGCCGGATAGCAATCAGCCCCAGCATTTT. It codes for CASRIGPDSNQPQHF.

The chain has TRBV7-9 and TRBJ2-1; the D is unclear. Germline lookup yields CDR1 SEHNR and CDR2 FQNEAQ (reference sequence). V gave up 5 bases and J gave up 7 bases, with 12 bases separating them. CDR3 length equals 13 residues. The CDR3 loop reads CASSRPVRNEQFF. The CDR3 nucleotides read TGTGCCAGCAGCCGTCCTGTTCGTAATGAGCAGTTCTTC.

The chain couples TRBV6-5 to TRBJ1-5; 7 nucleotides line up with TRBD1. The J segment lost 2 bases and the V segment lost 5 bases, leaving 6 bases of the junction unmatched. Germline CDR1 MNHEY, CDR2 SVGAGI. This CDR3 is 15 amino acids long. Here the CDR3 reads CASSAGTGGNQPQHF. The CDR3 DNA sequence: TGTGCCAGCAGTGCCGGAACAGGGGGCAATCAGCCCCAGCATTTT.

CDR3 amino acids: CASIRRKTQYF. As DNA, the CDR3 is TGTGCCAGCATTCGCAGAAAGACCCAGTACTTC. The chain joins TRBV28 to TRBJ2-5; D ambiguous. Trimming left V 7 bases short and J 6 bases short, with 9 bases between. The CDR3 is 11 residues long. Germline values: CDR1 MDHEN, CDR2 SYDVKM.

This chain links TRBV10-2 with TRBJ2-1; a possible D gene is TRBD1 (5 bases). V lost 4 bases to trimming and J lost 5 bases, with 12 bases between them. The CDR3 contains 14 residues. CDR1 is WSHSY and CDR2 is SAAADI in the germline V gene. CDR3 sequence (DNA): TGCGCCAGCAGTGGCCTTTTCAGGGACAATGAGCAGTTCTTC. Translating gives CASSGLFRDNEQFF.

The chain carries TRBV20-1 and TRBJ2-1; 13 bases are shared with TRBD2. V lost 5 bases, J lost 9 bases, and 7 bases stayed unmatched. The CDR3 has 14 residues. The germline V gene has CDR1 DFQATT and CDR2 SNEGSKA (reference sequence). The CDR3 DNA is TGCAGTGCTCACGGACTAGCGGGAGAGGTTGAGCAGTTCTTC. It is translated as CSAHGLAGEVEQFF.

This clonotype was observed once. The V gene is TRBV7-9, the J gene TRBJ2-5; 11 nucleotides agree with TRBD2. The CDR3 has 15 residues. CDR1 is SEHNR and CDR2 is FQNEAQ in the germline V gene (reference sequence). V lost 4 bases to trimming and J lost 2 bases; unmatched junction nucleotides: 3. The CDR3 loop reads CASSSSGRPQETQYF. The CDR3 DNA sequence: TGTGCCAGCAGCTCTAGCGGGAGGCCTCAAGAGACCCAGTACTTC.

The V gene is TRBV5-4, the J gene TRBJ1-1, with TRBD1 matching over 8 bases. Unmatched junction bases numbered 8, after V lost 10 bases and J lost 3 bases. CDR3 length: 13 amino acids. The V gene's germline CDR1 is SGHNT and CDR2 YYREEE (reference sequence). As DNA, the CDR3 is TGTGCCGGCCGCACAGGGGGAGACACTGAAGCTTTCTTT. Protein sequence: CAGRTGGDTEAFF.

This rearrangement joins TRBV12-3 or TRBV12-4 to TRBJ1-1; no clear D gene. The CDR3 runs to 13 residues. V was pared by 3 bases and J by 4 bases, with 9 bases between. CDR3 in DNA: TGTGCCAGCAGTTTTCCCTTAGGCACTGAAGCTTTCTTT. Translated, it gives CASSFPLGTEAFF.

The chain carries TRBV4-1 and TRBJ1-1; 9 bases match TRBD1. Unmatched junction bases numbered 5, after V lost 4 bases and J lost 5 bases. CDR1 is MGHRA and CDR2 is YSYEKL in the germline V gene. CDR3 length equals 14 residues. The CDR3 sequence: CASSPRQGVTEAFF. In DNA form, the CDR3 reads TGCGCCAGCAGCCCTCGACAGGGGGTGACTGAAGCTTTCTTT.

The chain is built from TRBV6-5 and TRBJ2-2; D not resolved. The CDR3 contains 15 residues. With 6 bases removed from V and 0 bases from J, the gap between germline ends came to 11 bases. Germline-derived CDR1 and CDR2 are MNHEY and SVGAGI. The CDR3 spells CASSGKAPNTGELFF. CDR3 DNA sequence: TGTGCCAGCAGCGGCAAGGCCCCGAACACCGGGGAGCTGTTTTTT.

The chain has TRBV4-1 and TRBJ2-7; 8 nucleotides match TRBD1. The CDR3 length is 15 residues. The germline gives CDR1 MGHRA, CDR2 YSYEKL. J lost 0 bases, V lost 3 bases, and 4 bases had no gene match. CDR3 loop: CASSQGTGYSYEQYF. CDR3 sequence (DNA): TGCGCCAGCAGCCAGGGGACAGGTTACTCCTACGAGCAGTACTTC.

The chain has TRBV7-9 and TRBJ1-1; D gene uncertain. The CDR3 spans 15 residues. Germline V gene sequence: CDR1 SEHNR, CDR2 FQNEAQ (reference sequence). V was clipped by 0 bases and J by 0 bases, with 8 bases between them. CDR3 bases: TGTGCCAGCAGCTTAGCTTCCGCACTGAACACTGAAGCTTTCTTT. Protein sequence: CASSLASALNTEAFF.

The chain uses TRBV6-5 and TRBJ2-5; D not certain. V lost 0 bases and J 1 base, leaving 6 bases between the germline ends. From germline, CDR1 is MNHEY and CDR2 SVGAGI. The CDR3 covers 14 residues. DNA for the CDR3: TGTGCCAGCAGTTACTCGAACTCCCAAGAGACCCAGTACTTC. It codes for CASSYSNSQETQYF.

The V call is TRBV24-1, the J call TRBJ1-5; D uncertain. V lost 7 bases and J lost 3, with 12 bases in between. CDR3 length equals 14 residues. In germline, CDR1 is KGHDR, CDR2 SFDVKD. CDR3 nucleotides: TGTGCCACCAGCTCAGCAATAAACAATCAGCCCCAGCATTTT. Its translation is CATSSAINNQPQHF.

This rearrangement joins TRBV28 to TRBJ2-3; weak D call: TRBD1 (6 bases). Germline assignment: CDR1 MDHEN and CDR2 SYDVKM. Trimming cost V 7 bases and J 5 bases, with 16 bases left between them. This CDR3 spans 14 amino acids. The CDR3 region is CASTPDSALDTQYF. CDR3 DNA sequence: TGTGCCAGCACCCCGGACAGCGCCTTAGATACGCAGTATTTT.

This clonotype has more than one count but fewer than ten. The chain joins TRBV12-3 or TRBV12-4 to TRBJ2-7; 7 bases map to TRBD1. CDR3 length equals 12 residues. The trim removed 2 bases at V and 6 bases at J, leaving 1 base unmatched. The CDR3 DNA is TGTGCCAGCAGTTTACCAGGGGGCGAGCAGTACTTC. It yields the protein CASSLPGGEQYF.

This clonotype was detected only once. The V gene is TRBV11-3, the J gene TRBJ2-5, with 8 bases lining up with TRBD2. J was trimmed by 1 base and V by 5 bases; bases with no gene match: 3. CDR3 size: 14 residues. The germline CDR1 and CDR2 sequences are SGHNT and YENEEA. CDR3 region: CASSPTSAQETQYF. CDR3 sequence (DNA): TGTGCCAGCAGCCCGACTAGCGCCCAAGAGACCCAGTACTTC.

The V and J genes are TRBV24-1 and TRBJ2-3; a possible D gene is TRBD2 (6 bases). The V and J ends lost 1 base and 0 bases respectively, with 19 bases between them. The germline CDR1 and CDR2 sequences are KGHDR and SFDVKD. CDR3 length equals 19 residues. CDR3 DNA sequence: TGTGCCACCAGTGATTTCGACCTAGCGTACCCCTTTAGCACAGATACGCAGTATTTT. Encoded protein: CATSDFDLAYPFSTDTQYF.

The J gene is TRBJ2-5, the V gene TRBV20-1, with TRBD2 matching 10 bases. Germline CDR1 is DFQATT and CDR2 is SNEGSKA (reference sequence). J was trimmed by 5 bases and V by 5 bases; bases with no gene match: 11. This CDR3 comprises 15 residues. CDR3 sequence reads: CSAPRASGSGETQYF. As DNA, the CDR3 is TGCAGTGCTCCTAGGGCTAGCGGGAGCGGGGAGACCCAGTACTTC.

The V and J genes are TRBV7-8 and TRBJ2-7; tentative D call: TRBD1 (6 bases). V lost 3 bases, J lost 1 base, and 19 bases lay in between. This CDR3 region has 17 residues. Germline CDR1 reads SGHVS; CDR2 reads FQNEAQ. Here the CDR3 DNA reads TGTGCCAGCAGCTTGCCCGCCTCCGGGACATTTTCCTACGAGCAGTACTTC. This sequence encodes CASSLPASGTFSYEQYF.

The chain links TRBV27 to TRBJ1-5; 7 bases are a match to TRBD1. The germline V gene has CDR1 MNHEY and CDR2 SMNVEV (reference sequence). Unmatched junction bases numbered 7, after V lost 4 bases and J lost 4 bases. The length of the CDR3 is 15 residues. CDR3 sequence: CASSSQRTGNQPQHF. CDR3 DNA sequence: TGTGCCAGCAGTTCCCAGCGGACAGGTAATCAGCCCCAGCATTTT.

The rearrangement links TRBV15 to TRBJ1-1; the D is unclear. In germline, CDR1 is LNHNV, CDR2 YYDKDF (reference sequence). This CDR3 has 18 residues. V was shortened by 1 base and J by 0 bases, with 18 bases between the two germline ends. The CDR3 here is CATSRGEGLNHVNTEAFF. DNA for the CDR3: TGTGCCACCAGCAGAGGGGAAGGTCTTAATCATGTGAACACTGAAGCTTTCTTT.

The gene calls are TRBV7-9 and TRBJ2-7, with D perhaps matching TRBD1 (5 bases). The CDR3 totals 13 residues. With 5 bases removed from V and 3 bases from J, the gap between germline ends came to 11 bases. The V gene's germline CDR1 is SEHNR and CDR2 FQNEAQ (reference sequence). The CDR3 DNA follows: TGTGCCAGCAGCCAGGGAATCTTCTACGAGCAGTACTTC. Translating gives CASSQGIFYEQYF.